These T cell receptor beta chains were read from a single sample in a study of OX40 agonist ivuxolimab in advanced cancers. Generated by immunoSEQ multiplex PCR, the TCRdb table keeps only in-frame clones and is missing some. The table records about 45,000 clones, 89% of them present only once. The sample was CD4+ or CD8+ T cells sorted from blood, taken in a trial of the OX40 agonist ivuxolimab. The receptor source for this set is an adult with an advanced solid tumor such as melanoma, head and neck, liver or kidney cancer. CDR3s include the opening cysteine and the closing phenylalanine or tryptophan. The D gene is left open where the match is weak. Only some rows state a clone size, as once, few, many or a class for expanded clones.

cdr3_aa: CASSQDVDEQYF
cdr3_nt: TGTGCCAGCAGCCAAGATGTGGACGAGCAGTACTTC
d_call: .
v_call: TRBV5-4
j_call: TRBJ2-7
clone_size: .

cdr3_aa: CAISLTSTHEQFF
cdr3_nt: TGTGCCATCAGTTTGACTAGCACCCATGAGCAGTTCTTC
d_call: TRBD2
v_call: TRBV10-3
j_call: TRBJ2-1
clone_size: .

cdr3_aa: CASSSDSTEQYF
cdr3_nt: TGTGCCAGCAGTTCAGACTCGACCGAGCAGTACTTC
d_call: .
v_call: TRBV5-4
j_call: TRBJ2-7
clone_size: .

cdr3_aa: CASSYFGFSGTQYF
cdr3_nt: TGTGCCAGCAGCTATTTCGGTTTTAGCGGGACCCAGTACTTC
d_call: .
v_call: TRBV6-5
j_call: TRBJ2-5
clone_size: .

cdr3_aa: CAISDSGGVGYGYTF
cdr3_nt: TGTGCCATCAGTGATTCAGGGGGCGTCGGCTATGGCTACACCTTC
d_call: TRBD1
v_call: TRBV10-3
j_call: TRBJ1-2
clone_size: .

cdr3_aa: CATSIGAQYF
cdr3_nt: TGTGCCACATCAATCGGGGCGCAGTATTTT
d_call: .
v_call: TRBV2
j_call: TRBJ2-3
clone_size: .

cdr3_aa: CASSPGPYEQYF
cdr3_nt: TGTGCCAGCAGCCCGGGTCCCTACGAGCAGTACTTC
d_call: .
v_call: TRBV7-9
j_call: TRBJ2-7
clone_size: .

cdr3_aa: CASSSQGSIGANVLTF
cdr3_nt: TGCGCCAGCAGCTCGCAGGGCTCTATAGGGGCCAACGTCCTGACTTTC
d_call: .
v_call: TRBV5-1
j_call: TRBJ2-6
clone_size: .

cdr3_aa: CASRRPGGTEAFF
cdr3_nt: TGTGCCAGCAGGAGACCCGGGGGGACTGAAGCTTTCTTT
d_call: .
v_call: TRBV4-2
j_call: TRBJ1-1
clone_size: .

cdr3_aa: CASSSTWGKGEGYGYTF
cdr3_nt: TGTGCCAGCAGCTCTACCTGGGGGAAGGGAGAGGGCTATGGCTACACCTTC
d_call: .
v_call: TRBV11-2
j_call: TRBJ1-2
clone_size: once

cdr3_aa: CASSQATGDQPQHF
cdr3_nt: TGTGCCAGCAGCCAAGCGACAGGGGATCAGCCCCAGCATTTT
d_call: TRBD1
v_call: TRBV7-9
j_call: TRBJ1-5
clone_size: .

cdr3_aa: CASSGREMGHEQFF
cdr3_nt: TGTGCCAGCAGCGGGCGGGAGATGGGCCATGAGCAGTTCTTC
d_call: TRBD2
v_call: TRBV9
j_call: TRBJ2-1
clone_size: .

cdr3_aa: CASSLRLAGTGELFF
cdr3_nt: TGTGCCAGCAGTTTACGGCTAGCGGGCACCGGGGAGCTGTTTTTT
d_call: TRBD2
v_call: TRBV28
j_call: TRBJ2-2
clone_size: .

cdr3_aa: CASSSTGLGQFF
cdr3_nt: TGTGCCAGCAGTTCAACGGGACTAGGGCAGTTCTTC
d_call: TRBD2
v_call: TRBV27
j_call: TRBJ2-1
clone_size: once

cdr3_aa: CSVDPYRVLGAFF
cdr3_nt: TGCAGCGTTGACCCCTACAGGGTTTTAGGCGCTTTCTTT
d_call: .
v_call: TRBV29-1
j_call: TRBJ1-1
clone_size: .

cdr3_aa: CAGLLAEAYNEQFF
cdr3_nt: TGTGCCGGATTACTAGCGGAGGCCTACAATGAGCAGTTCTTC
d_call: TRBD2
v_call: TRBV2
j_call: TRBJ2-1
clone_size: .

cdr3_aa: CASSTGGVSYEQYF
cdr3_nt: TGTGCCAGTAGTACCGGGGGCGTTTCCTACGAGCAGTACTTC
d_call: .
v_call: TRBV19
j_call: TRBJ2-7
clone_size: once

cdr3_aa: CASSLGPGANEQYF
cdr3_nt: TGTGCCAGCAGCTTAGGTCCGGGGGCCAACGAGCAGTACTTC
d_call: .
v_call: TRBV11-2
j_call: TRBJ2-7
clone_size: .

cdr3_aa: CASSIEGTGSYEQYF
cdr3_nt: TGTGCCAGTAGTATAGAGGGTACAGGGTCCTACGAGCAGTACTTC
d_call: .
v_call: TRBV19
j_call: TRBJ2-7
clone_size: .

cdr3_aa: CASGRGDNEQFF
cdr3_nt: TGTGCTAGTGGTCGCGGGGACAATGAGCAGTTCTTC
d_call: .
v_call: TRBV12-5
j_call: TRBJ2-1
clone_size: .

cdr3_aa: CATSLIATNEKLFF
cdr3_nt: TGTGCCACCAGCCTTATTGCAACTAATGAAAAACTGTTTTTT
d_call: .
v_call: TRBV15
j_call: TRBJ1-4
clone_size: .

cdr3_aa: CAPAPSGNTIYF
cdr3_nt: TGCGCTCCAGCCCCCTCTGGAAACACCATATATTTT
d_call: .
v_call: TRBV23-1
j_call: TRBJ1-3
clone_size: once

cdr3_aa: CASSYGTSGYNEQFF
cdr3_nt: TGTGCCAGCAGCTACGGGACTAGCGGATACAATGAGCAGTTCTTC
d_call: TRBD2
v_call: TRBV13
j_call: TRBJ2-1
clone_size: .

cdr3_aa: CASTPERGGQPQHF
cdr3_nt: TGTGCCAGCACCCCCGAGCGGGGGGGTCAGCCCCAGCATTTT
d_call: .
v_call: TRBV6-5
j_call: TRBJ1-5
clone_size: .

cdr3_aa: CASLGPAGLNTEAFF
cdr3_nt: TGTGCCAGCTTGGGGCCGGCGGGATTGAACACTGAAGCTTTCTTT
d_call: .
v_call: TRBV7-9
j_call: TRBJ1-1
clone_size: once

cdr3_aa: CASSKGTGKYNEQFF
cdr3_nt: TGCGCCAGCAGCAAAGGGACAGGAAAGTACAATGAGCAGTTCTTC
d_call: TRBD1
v_call: TRBV5-1
j_call: TRBJ2-1
clone_size: .

cdr3_aa: CAITPGGGKGEQFF
cdr3_nt: TGTGCCATCACCCCAGGGGGCGGGAAGGGTGAGCAGTTCTTC
d_call: TRBD1
v_call: TRBV10-3
j_call: TRBJ2-1
clone_size: .

cdr3_aa: CASSPTDGIWANEQFF
cdr3_nt: TGTGCCAGCAGCCCAACCGACGGCATATGGGCGAATGAGCAGTTCTTC
d_call: .
v_call: TRBV11-2
j_call: TRBJ2-1
clone_size: .

cdr3_aa: CASSEVFGGNYNEQFF
cdr3_nt: TGTGCCAGCAGTGAAGTGTTCGGCGGCAACTACAATGAGCAGTTCTTC
d_call: .
v_call: TRBV6-1
j_call: TRBJ2-1
clone_size: .

cdr3_aa: CASSESSVVGLGQYF
cdr3_nt: TGCGCCAGCAGTGAGTCGTCGGTAGTGGGACTTGGGCAGTATTTT
d_call: .
v_call: TRBV10-1
j_call: TRBJ2-3
clone_size: .

cdr3_aa: CASGTGDSYNEQFF
cdr3_nt: TGTGCCAGCGGCACCGGGGACTCCTACAATGAGCAGTTCTTC
d_call: .
v_call: TRBV7-6
j_call: TRBJ2-1
clone_size: .

cdr3_aa: CASSPRQGKTEAFF
cdr3_nt: TGCGCCAGCAGTCCTCGACAGGGTAAGACTGAAGCTTTCTTT
d_call: TRBD1
v_call: TRBV10-2
j_call: TRBJ1-1
clone_size: .

cdr3_aa: CASSLLRGRMNTEAFF
cdr3_nt: TGTGCCAGCAGCTTATTGAGGGGGCGGATGAACACTGAAGCTTTCTTT
d_call: TRBD1
v_call: TRBV7-9
j_call: TRBJ1-1
clone_size: .

cdr3_aa: CASSPQIDSYEQYF
cdr3_nt: TGTGCCAGCAGCCCCCAAATCGACAGCTACGAGCAGTACTTC
d_call: .
v_call: TRBV7-8
j_call: TRBJ2-7
clone_size: .

cdr3_aa: CASGFGGVETQYF
cdr3_nt: TGTGCCAGCGGTTTTGGGGGGGTAGAGACCCAGTACTTC
d_call: TRBD2
v_call: TRBV5-6
j_call: TRBJ2-5
clone_size: .

cdr3_aa: CASSVESSGRADEQFF
cdr3_nt: TGTGCCAGCAGCGTAGAGTCTAGCGGGAGGGCTGATGAGCAGTTCTTC
d_call: TRBD2
v_call: TRBV9
j_call: TRBJ2-1
clone_size: few

cdr3_aa: CASSGDRMWEQYF
cdr3_nt: TGTGCCAGCAGCGGGGACAGAATGTGGGAGCAGTACTTC
d_call: TRBD1
v_call: TRBV7-9
j_call: TRBJ2-7
clone_size: .

cdr3_aa: CASSLAIGSTDTQYF
cdr3_nt: TGTGCCAGCAGCTTAGCGATCGGTAGCACAGATACGCAGTATTTT
d_call: .
v_call: TRBV7-8
j_call: TRBJ2-3
clone_size: .

cdr3_aa: CSVPYRDRDYYYGYTF
cdr3_nt: TGCAGCGTTCCTTACAGAGACAGGGATTATTACTATGGCTACACCTTC
d_call: TRBD1
v_call: TRBV29-1
j_call: TRBJ1-2
clone_size: .

cdr3_aa: CASSQGLNYEQYF
cdr3_nt: TGTGCCAGCAGCCAGGGACTGAATTACGAGCAGTACTTC
d_call: .
v_call: TRBV5-4
j_call: TRBJ2-7
clone_size: once

cdr3_aa: CASSLQGKEQFF
cdr3_nt: TGCGCCAGCAGCCTCCAGGGGAAGGAGCAGTTCTTC
d_call: .
v_call: TRBV4-1
j_call: TRBJ2-1
clone_size: .

cdr3_aa: CASSLVGSLMVETQYF
cdr3_nt: TGTGCCAGCAGCTTAGTCGGGAGTTTAATGGTTGAGACCCAGTACTTC
d_call: .
v_call: TRBV11-1
j_call: TRBJ2-5
clone_size: .

cdr3_aa: CASRTGQGLNYGYTF
cdr3_nt: TGTGCCAGCAGGACGGGACAGGGGCTTAACTATGGCTACACCTTC
d_call: TRBD1
v_call: TRBV6-6
j_call: TRBJ1-2
clone_size: .

cdr3_aa: CASSLARRTGGEQFF
cdr3_nt: TGTGCCAGCAGCTTAGCGAGAAGGACAGGAGGTGAGCAGTTCTTC
d_call: TRBD1
v_call: TRBV11-1
j_call: TRBJ2-1
clone_size: .

cdr3_aa: CARSGGLPYEQYF
cdr3_nt: TGTGCCAGGAGCGGGGGCCTCCCCTACGAGCAGTACTTC
d_call: TRBD2
v_call: TRBV11-3
j_call: TRBJ2-7
clone_size: .